This record concerns one T cell receptor beta chain sequence. V dropped 4 bases and J dropped 4 bases, with 14 bases sitting between them. The CDR3 spans 14 residues. Germline V gene data show CDR1 as SGHDT and CDR2 as YYEEEE. TCRdb's table, derived via immunoSEQ multiplex PCR, lists solely in-frame clones and lacks some. In the table there are approximately 76,000 clones, 90% to 95% of which are singletons. This specimen belongs to a study of technical replicates of blood from a handful of donors. The receptor was isolated from a human donor in good health. The sample consisted of T cells isolated from PBMCs. The chain uses TRBV5-6 and TRBJ1-2; D possibly corresponds to TRBD1 (6 bases). The CDR3 sequence: CASSILTGFYGYTF. The CDR3 DNA follows: TGTGCCAGCAGCATCCTAACAGGGTTCTATGGCTACACCTTC.